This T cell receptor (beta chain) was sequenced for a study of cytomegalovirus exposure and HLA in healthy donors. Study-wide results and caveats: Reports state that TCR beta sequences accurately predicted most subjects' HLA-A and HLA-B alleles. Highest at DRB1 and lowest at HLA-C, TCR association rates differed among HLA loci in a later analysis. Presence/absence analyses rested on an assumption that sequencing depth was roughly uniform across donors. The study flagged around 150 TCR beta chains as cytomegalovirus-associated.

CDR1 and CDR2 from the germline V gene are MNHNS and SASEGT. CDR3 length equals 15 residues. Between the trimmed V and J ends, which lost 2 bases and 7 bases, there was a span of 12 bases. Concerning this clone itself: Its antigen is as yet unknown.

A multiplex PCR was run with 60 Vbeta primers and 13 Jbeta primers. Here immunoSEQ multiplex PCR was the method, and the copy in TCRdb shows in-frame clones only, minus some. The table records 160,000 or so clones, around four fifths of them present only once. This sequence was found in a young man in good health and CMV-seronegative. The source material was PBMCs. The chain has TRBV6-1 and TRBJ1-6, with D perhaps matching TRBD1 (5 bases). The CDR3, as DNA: TGTGCCAGCAGTGAACTGCAGGGTCACAATTCACCCCTCCACTTT. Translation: CASSELQGHNSPLHF.